These 21 T cell receptor beta chains share one sample of origin, sequenced in a study of blood T cell repertoires in COVID-19. Some clones are missing from TCRdb's copy, which holds only in-frame ones; the method was immunoSEQ multiplex PCR. The profile shows approximately 230,000 clones, 80% to 90% of them singletons. The sequencing input was PBMCs or T cells enriched from blood (not recorded which). The receptors shown here come from a man aged 35-49 years who had recovered from COVID-19.

This chain uses TRBV19 with TRBJ2-1; D is possibly TRBD1 (5 bases). The CDR3 extends over 14 amino acids. The V gene lost 6 bases and the J gene lost 0 bases, with 9 bases spanning the gap. Germline CDR1 reads LNHDA; CDR2 reads SQIVND (reference sequence). The CDR3 here is CASRGASSYNEQFF. In DNA, the CDR3 is TGTGCCAGTAGAGGGGCGAGCTCCTACAATGAGCAGTTCTTC.

V usage is TRBV5-5 and J usage is TRBJ1-5; D unresolved. This CDR3 has 15 amino acids. The germline V and J ends were trimmed by 0 bases and 1 base, with 8 bases remaining between them. The germline CDR1 and CDR2 sequences are SGHKS and YYEKEE (reference sequence). CDR3 loop: CASSLAAASNQPQHF. In DNA, the CDR3 is TGTGCCAGCAGCTTGGCCGCGGCCAGCAATCAGCCCCAGCATTTT.

In this sample, this clone turned up once. The chain employs TRBV7-9 and TRBJ2-1; D is unclear. Germline V gene data show CDR1 as SEHNR and CDR2 as FQNEAQ (reference sequence). The V end was cut by 2 bases, the J end by 4 bases, with 9 bases between. The CDR3 runs to 14 residues. The CDR3 coding sequence is TGTGCCAGCAGCTTACATACTTCTTACAATGAGCAGTTCTTC. This sequence encodes CASSLHTSYNEQFF.

This sequence joins TRBV2 and TRBJ2-3; no firm D call. Per the germline V gene, CDR1 is SNHLY and CDR2 is FYNNEI. V shed 5 bases and J shed 2 bases, with 2 bases lying between them. The length of the CDR3 is 11 residues. The CDR3 here is CASSYTDTQYF. As DNA, the CDR3 is TGTGCCAGCAGTTACACAGATACGCAGTATTTT.

This sequence joins TRBV11-2 and TRBJ2-3; maybe TRBD2 (5 bases). The CDR3 consists of 14 residues. The ends were cut back, 3 bases at V and 0 bases at J, with 7 bases in the middle. Per the germline V gene, CDR1 is SGHAT and CDR2 is FQNNGV. Here the CDR3 DNA reads TGTGCCAGCAGCTTCGAGGGCAGCACAGATACGCAGTATTTT. Its protein is CASSFEGSTDTQYF.

The rearrangement links TRBV7-2 to TRBJ2-2; 10 nucleotides match TRBD2. Trimming cost V 2 bases and J 5 bases; bases outside gene matches: 8. There are 17 residues in the CDR3. Germline CDR1 reads SGHTA; CDR2 reads FQGNSA. CDR3 sequence (DNA): TGTGCCAGCAGCTTAATCCTAGCGGGAGTTCGAACCGGGGAGCTGTTTTTT. Translation gives CASSLILAGVRTGELFF.

The chain links TRBV29-1 to TRBJ2-3; D is unclear. With 8 bases removed from V and 2 bases from J, the gap between germline ends came to 14 bases. The CDR3 is made up of 13 amino acids. The germline V gene has CDR1 SQVTM and CDR2 ANQGSEA. CDR3 sequence (DNA): TGCAGCTTAGTAAGTCAATTCACAGATACGCAGTATTTT. Translating it yields CSLVSQFTDTQYF.

A few counts support this clone. The chain employs TRBV7-8 and TRBJ1-1, with D possibly being TRBD1 (5 bases). V was cut by 1 base and J by 4 bases, with 13 bases left in between. The CDR3 contains 15 residues. Germline V gene lookup returns CDR1 SGHVS and CDR2 FQNEAQ. CDR3 DNA: TGTGCCAGCAGCTTAGTGGGCACCCAGGGCACTGAAGCTTTCTTT. The encoded protein is CASSLVGTQGTEAFF.

The gene calls are TRBV2 and TRBJ1-1; TRBD1 matches 8 bases. J was trimmed by 4 bases and V by 1 base; bases with no gene match: 5. Germline assignment: CDR1 SNHLY and CDR2 FYNNEI. The CDR3 is 15 amino acids. CDR3 sequence reads: CASSEGTGWGTEAFF. CDR3 coding DNA: TGTGCCAGCAGTGAAGGGACAGGGTGGGGCACTGAAGCTTTCTTT.

This clone was recorded once. This rearrangement joins TRBV3-1 (or the pseudogene TRBV3-2) to TRBJ1-2; D might be TRBD1 (6 bases). The CDR3 loop spans 15 amino acids. Germline values: CDR1 LGHDT, CDR2 YNNKEL (reference sequence). V gave up 6 bases and J gave up 7 bases, with 21 bases separating them. The CDR3 coding sequence is TGTGCCAGCAGTCGCGACAATGGCAGGGGCGGTGGCTACACCTTC. It codes for CASSRDNGRGGGYTF.

V and J are TRBV20-1 and TRBJ2-3, with 11 bases lining up with TRBD2. V was clipped by 3 bases and J by 2 bases; unmatched bases: 4. CDR1 is DFQATT and CDR2 is SNEGSKA in the germline V gene (reference sequence). CDR3 length: 15 residues. The CDR3 DNA sequence: TGCAGTGCTAGTGGGACTAGCGGATACACAGATACGCAGTATTTT. Translation: CSASGTSGYTDTQYF.

The V gene is TRBV19, the J gene TRBJ2-3, with 13 bases fitting TRBD2. Trimming took 5 bases from V and 6 from J; bases not matched to a gene: 11. The CDR3 covers 17 residues. Germline lookup yields CDR1 LNHDA and CDR2 SQIVND (reference sequence). CDR3 nucleotide sequence: TGTGCCAGTAGTGCTGAACGGACTAGCGGGAGCTTGGATACGCAGTATTTT. It specifies CASSAERTSGSLDTQYF.

The chain has TRBV6-5 and TRBJ1-1, with TRBD1 as a possible D gene (5 bases). The germline gives CDR1 MNHEY, CDR2 SVGAGI. The CDR3 is 12 amino acids. The CDR3 bases are TGTGCGGCGGGGGAAGGATACACTGAAGCTTTCTTT. This codes for CAAGEGYTEAFF.

The V call is TRBV21-1, the J call TRBJ1-5. TRBV21-1 is recorded as a pseudogene. The CDR3 is made up of 14 amino acids. CDR3 residues: CASTLGTGVEPQHF. DNA of the CDR3: TGTGCCAGCACCTTAGGGACGGGAGTAGAGCCCCAGCATTTT.

The rearrangement links TRBV4-1 to TRBJ1-5; 10 bases match TRBD1. Germline V gene sequence: CDR1 MGHRA, CDR2 YSYEKL. With 1 base clipped from V and 9 bases from J, the junction kept 6 bases outside the gene matches. The CDR3 spans 15 residues. DNA of the CDR3: TGCGCCAGCAGCCAAGGACAGGGGGCGGCGGGGCCCCAGCATTTT. It encodes CASSQGQGAAGPQHF.

The CDR3 region is CATSDRGQDEQFF. In DNA form, the CDR3 reads TGTGCCACTTCCGACAGGGGGCAGGATGAGCAGTTCTTC. The V gene is TRBV24-1, the J gene TRBJ2-1, with 10 bases identical to TRBD1. Germline V CDR1 and CDR2: KGHDR, SFDVKD. The CDR3 is 13 amino acids. V shed 10 bases, J shed 8 bases, and the junction held 7 bases outside the gene matches.

The genes are TRBV5-3 and TRBJ2-6; D uncertain. TRBV5-3 is an ORF for which the function is uncertain. Trimming left V 0 bases short and J 0 bases short, with 10 bases between. This CDR3 region has 17 residues. CDR3 amino acids: CARSLAVQHSGANVLTF. Written as DNA, the CDR3 is TGTGCCAGAAGCTTGGCTGTACAGCACTCTGGGGCCAACGTCCTGACTTTC.

The DNA of the CDR3 is TGCGCCAGCAGCTCCCTGACAGGGGGCACCAAAAACATTCAGTACTTC. It specifies CASSSLTGGTKNIQYF. This chain uses TRBV5-1 with TRBJ2-4; 10 bases match TRBD1. In germline, CDR1 is SGHRS, CDR2 YFSETQ. Trimming at V came to 3 bases and at J to 2 bases, leaving 5 bases not matched to a gene. This CDR3 spans 16 amino acids.

The rearrangement links TRBV19 to TRBJ1-4; D is ambiguous. Germline CDR1 is LNHDA and CDR2 is SQIVND (reference sequence). This CDR3 is 13 amino acids long. V lost 7 bases to trimming and J lost 7 bases, with 13 bases between them. CDR3 bases: TGTGCCAGTACCGAGGGATTGATTGAAAAACTGTTTTTT. It codes for CASTEGLIEKLFF. The complete variable domain, with remaining parts taken from reference TRBV19 and TRBJ1-4, reads DGGITQSPKYLFRKEGQNVTLSCEQNLNHDAMYWYRQDPGQGLRLIYYSQIVNDFQKGDIAEGYSVSREKKESFPLTVTSAQKNPTAFYLCASTEGLIEKLFFGSGTQLSVL.

This clone was seen once. The chain combines TRBV18 with TRBJ2-7; no firm D call. The germline V gene has CDR1 KGHSH and CDR2 LQKENI. The CDR3 length is 12 residues. Trimming stripped 6 bases from V and 2 bases from J, with 8 bases between. The CDR3 protein is CASSDLAYEQYF. The DNA for the CDR3 is TGTGCCAGCTCCGACTTGGCCTACGAGCAGTACTTC.

The V gene is TRBV4-3, the J gene TRBJ1-6; no definite D call. V was clipped by 0 bases and J by 9 bases, with 9 bases between them. CDR1 and CDR2 from the germline V gene are LGHNA and YSLEER. The CDR3 runs to 14 residues. As DNA, the CDR3 is TGCGCCAGCAGCCAAGATAGGGAGCGTTCACCCCTCCACTTT. As protein: CASSQDRERSPLHF.